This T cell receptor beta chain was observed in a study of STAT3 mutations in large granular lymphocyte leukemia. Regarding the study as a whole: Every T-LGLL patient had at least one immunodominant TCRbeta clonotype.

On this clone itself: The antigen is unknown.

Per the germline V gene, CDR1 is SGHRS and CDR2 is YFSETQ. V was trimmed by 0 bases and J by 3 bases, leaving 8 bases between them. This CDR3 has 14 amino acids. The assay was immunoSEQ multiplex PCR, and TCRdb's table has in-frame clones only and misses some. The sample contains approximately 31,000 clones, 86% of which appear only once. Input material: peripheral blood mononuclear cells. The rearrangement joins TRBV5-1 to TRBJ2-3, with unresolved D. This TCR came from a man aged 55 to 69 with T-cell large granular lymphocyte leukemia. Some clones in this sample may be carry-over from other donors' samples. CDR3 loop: CASSLAVGTDTQYF. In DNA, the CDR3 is TGCGCCAGCAGCTTGGCGGTGGGAACAGATACGCAGTATTTT.